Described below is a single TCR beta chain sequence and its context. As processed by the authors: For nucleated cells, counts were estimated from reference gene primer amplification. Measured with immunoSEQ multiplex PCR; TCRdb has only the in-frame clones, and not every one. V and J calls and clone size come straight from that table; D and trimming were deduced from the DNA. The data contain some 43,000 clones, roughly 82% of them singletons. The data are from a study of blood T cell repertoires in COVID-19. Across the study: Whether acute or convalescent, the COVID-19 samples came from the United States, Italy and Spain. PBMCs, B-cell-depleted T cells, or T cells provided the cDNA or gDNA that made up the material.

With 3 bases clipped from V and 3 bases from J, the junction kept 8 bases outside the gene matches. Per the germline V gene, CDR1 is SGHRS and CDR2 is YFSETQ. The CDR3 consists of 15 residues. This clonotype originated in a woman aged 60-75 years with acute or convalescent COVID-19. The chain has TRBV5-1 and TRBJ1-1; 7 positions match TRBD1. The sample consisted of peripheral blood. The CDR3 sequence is CASSSQGDTYTEAFF. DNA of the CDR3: TGCGCCAGCAGCTCCCAGGGGGATACTTACACTGAAGCTTTCTTT.